The T cell receptor (beta chain) under discussion was sequenced for a study of a mutant IDH1 vaccine in newly diagnosed glioma. Whole-study context: Treated patients had a mean age of about 40 years and a sex split that was roughly 60% male and 37.5% female.

The CDR3 consists of 11 residues. The V gene lost 5 bases and the J gene lost 8 bases, with 12 bases spanning the gap. CDR1 and CDR2 (germline): DFQATT, SNEGSKA (reference sequence). Sample time point: week 11, during vaccination. In the vaccine, a single dose held 300 ug of the mutant IDH1 20-mer peptide, along with topical imiquimod. This clone was seen a handful of times. The antigen remains unidentified. Libraries were prepared by immunoSEQ multiplex PCR; TCRdb keeps only in-frame clonotypes and omits some of them. The table has over 20,000 clones, 79% seen once. The genes are TRBV20-1 and TRBJ1-2, with TRBD1 as a possible D gene (6 bases). The sequencing here drew on PBMCs, taken from a glioma patient whose treatment included an IDH1 peptide vaccine. This TCR was recovered from a middle-aged man with glioma. The DNA of the CDR3 is TGCAGTGCTGAAGGGGGGGAAGGCTACACCTTC. Amino acids: CSAEGGEGYTF.